These T cell receptor beta chains were read from a single sample in a study of cytomegalovirus exposure and HLA in healthy donors. Profiled with immunoSEQ multiplex PCR; TCRdb holds only in-frame clones, not every one. The sample consists of 150,000 to 200,000 clones, 76% of them appearing once. Input material: PBMCs. These receptors were obtained from a man younger than 30 in good health and CMV-seronegative. Both conserved end residues are part of each CDR3. D genes are given only for firm matches. A row's size may be missing; if present it is once, few, many or a size class.

D gene: TRBD2
V gene: TRBV10-1
J gene: TRBJ2-1
clone size: few
CDR3 protein: CASSEQLAGVNEQFF
CDR3 DNA: TGCGCCAGCAGTGAGCAACTAGCGGGAGTCAATGAGCAGTTCTTC

D gene: TRBD1
V gene: TRBV7-8
J gene: TRBJ1-1
clone size: -
CDR3 protein: CASSQGAQNTEAFF
CDR3 DNA: TGTGCCAGCAGCCAGGGGGCGCAGAACACTGAAGCTTTCTTT

D gene: TRBD1
V gene: TRBV5-6
J gene: TRBJ2-5
clone size: -
CDR3 protein: CASSLGQGVKETQYF
CDR3 DNA: TGTGCCAGCAGCTTGGGACAGGGAGTAAAAGAGACCCAGTACTTC

D gene: TRBD1
V gene: TRBV4-1
J gene: TRBJ1-1
clone size: -
CDR3 protein: CASSQGGGQGAGGTEAFF
CDR3 DNA: TGCGCCAGCAGCCAGGGAGGGGGACAGGGGGCGGGGGGGACTGAAGCTTTCTTT

D gene: -
V gene: TRBV1
J gene: TRBJ2-1
clone size: -
CDR3 protein: CTSSQELRPPGSSYNEQFF
CDR3 DNA: TGCACCAGCAGCCAAGAGCTACGGCCGCCTGGGAGCTCCTACAATGAGCAGTTCTTC

D gene: TRBD2
V gene: TRBV5-8
J gene: TRBJ2-2
clone size: -
CDR3 protein: CASSSTTGLAGVPGELFF
CDR3 DNA: TGTGCCAGCAGCTCGACCACCGGACTAGCGGGAGTCCCCGGGGAGCTGTTTTTT

D gene: -
V gene: TRBV5-1
J gene: TRBJ1-5
clone size: -
CDR3 protein: CASSLVGGNQPQHF
CDR3 DNA: TGCGCCAGCAGCTTGGTAGGGGGCAATCAGCCCCAGCATTTT

D gene: -
V gene: TRBV25-1
J gene: TRBJ1-1
clone size: -
CDR3 protein: CASSEYESTEAFF
CDR3 DNA: TGTGCCAGCAGTGAATACGAGAGCACTGAAGCTTTCTTT

D gene: TRBD2
V gene: TRBV11-3
J gene: TRBJ2-1
clone size: few
CDR3 protein: CASSSGLAGNSYNEQFF
CDR3 DNA: TGTGCCAGCAGTTCCGGACTAGCGGGGAACTCCTACAATGAGCAGTTCTTC

D gene: -
V gene: TRBV30
J gene: TRBJ1-5
clone size: -
CDR3 protein: CAWSVRAGDQPQHF
CDR3 DNA: TGTGCCTGGAGTGTAAGGGCAGGGGATCAGCCCCAGCATTTT

D gene: TRBD2
V gene: TRBV6-4
J gene: TRBJ2-5
clone size: -
CDR3 protein: CASSALGSGSGRVQETQYF
CDR3 DNA: TGTGCCAGCAGTGCCTTGGGTTCGGGTAGCGGGAGGGTACAAGAGACCCAGTACTTC

D gene: TRBD1
V gene: TRBV11-3
J gene: TRBJ2-3
clone size: -
CDR3 protein: CASSRRTGGTSGTDTQYF
CDR3 DNA: TGTGCCAGCAGCCGGAGGACAGGGGGCACGAGTGGCACAGATACGCAGTATTTT

D gene: -
V gene: TRBV28
J gene: TRBJ1-3
clone size: -
CDR3 protein: CASSSFSRASGNTIYF
CDR3 DNA: TGTGCCAGCAGTTCGTTCTCCAGGGCTTCTGGAAACACCATATATTTT

D gene: TRBD1
V gene: TRBV29-1
J gene: TRBJ2-7
clone size: -
CDR3 protein: CSAGGQGASYEQYF
CDR3 DNA: TGCAGCGCCGGTGGACAGGGGGCTTCCTACGAGCAGTACTTC

D gene: TRBD2
V gene: TRBV4-1
J gene: TRBJ2-6
clone size: -
CDR3 protein: CASSQDRLAGSGANVLTF
CDR3 DNA: TGCGCCAGCAGCCAAGATCGGCTAGCGGGCTCTGGGGCCAACGTCCTGACTTTC

D gene: TRBD1
V gene: TRBV5-1
J gene: TRBJ1-1
clone size: -
CDR3 protein: CASSSYRGRNTEAFF
CDR3 DNA: TGCGCCAGCAGCTCATACAGGGGAAGGAACACTGAAGCTTTCTTT

D gene: -
V gene: TRBV10-3
J gene: TRBJ1-4
clone size: -
CDR3 protein: CAISEPNTGGNEKLFF
CDR3 DNA: TGTGCCATCAGTGAGCCCAATACGGGGGGAAATGAAAAACTGTTTTTT

D gene: -
V gene: TRBV6-5
J gene: TRBJ2-2
clone size: -
CDR3 protein: CASSYLGGRNTGELFF
CDR3 DNA: TGTGCCAGCAGTTACCTCGGCGGTAGGAACACCGGGGAGCTGTTTTTT

D gene: -
V gene: TRBV7-8
J gene: TRBJ1-4
clone size: -
CDR3 protein: CASSLGTARKLFF
CDR3 DNA: TGTGCCAGCAGCTTAGGTACGGCCAGGAAACTGTTTTTT

D gene: -
V gene: TRBV19
J gene: TRBJ2-7
clone size: -
CDR3 protein: CASSWPYEQYF
CDR3 DNA: TGTGCCAGTAGTTGGCCCTACGAGCAGTACTTC

D gene: -
V gene: TRBV4-1
J gene: TRBJ1-2
clone size: -
CDR3 protein: CASSPFLTGPYGYTF
CDR3 DNA: TGCGCCAGCAGCCCCTTCCTTACAGGCCCCTATGGCTACACCTTC

D gene: -
V gene: TRBV2
J gene: TRBJ1-5
clone size: -
CDR3 protein: CASKMNRANQPQHF
CDR3 DNA: TGTGCCAGCAAGATGAACAGGGCCAATCAGCCCCAGCATTTT

D gene: -
V gene: TRBV27
J gene: TRBJ2-5
clone size: -
CDR3 protein: CASSPLLTSRETQYF
CDR3 DNA: TGTGCCAGCAGTCCCCTATTGACCAGCAGGGAGACCCAGTACTTC

D gene: -
V gene: TRBV18
J gene: TRBJ1-5
clone size: -
CDR3 protein: CASSPAFNQPQHF
CDR3 DNA: TGTGCCAGCTCACCGGCCTTCAATCAGCCCCAGCATTTT

D gene: TRBD2
V gene: TRBV5-1
J gene: TRBJ2-6
clone size: -
CDR3 protein: CASSLGVGTTGANVLTF
CDR3 DNA: TGCGCCAGCAGCTTGGGTGTAGGGACTACTGGGGCCAACGTCCTGACTTTC

D gene: TRBD1
V gene: TRBV28
J gene: TRBJ1-1
clone size: -
CDR3 protein: CASSLVFTGVNTEAFF
CDR3 DNA: TGTGCCAGCAGTTTAGTCTTTACAGGGGTTAACACTGAAGCTTTCTTT

D gene: TRBD1
V gene: TRBV4-1
J gene: TRBJ1-1
clone size: -
CDR3 protein: CASSQELRGRLRAFF
CDR3 DNA: TGCGCCAGCAGCCAAGAACTCAGGGGGCGATTGCGGGCTTTCTTT